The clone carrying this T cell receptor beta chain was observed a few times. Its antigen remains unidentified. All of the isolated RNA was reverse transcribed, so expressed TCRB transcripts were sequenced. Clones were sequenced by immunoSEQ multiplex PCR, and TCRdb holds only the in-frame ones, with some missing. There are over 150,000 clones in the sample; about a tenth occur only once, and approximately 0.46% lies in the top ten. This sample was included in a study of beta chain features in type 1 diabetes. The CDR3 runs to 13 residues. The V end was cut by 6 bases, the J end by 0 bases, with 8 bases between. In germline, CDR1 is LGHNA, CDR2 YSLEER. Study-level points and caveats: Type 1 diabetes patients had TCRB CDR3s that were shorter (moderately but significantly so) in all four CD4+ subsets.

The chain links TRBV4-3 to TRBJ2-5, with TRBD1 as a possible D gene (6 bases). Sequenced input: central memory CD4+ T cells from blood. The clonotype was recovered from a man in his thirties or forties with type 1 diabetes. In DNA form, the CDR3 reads TGCGCCAGCAGACGGACAGACCAAGAGACCCAGTACTTC. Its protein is CASRRTDQETQYF.